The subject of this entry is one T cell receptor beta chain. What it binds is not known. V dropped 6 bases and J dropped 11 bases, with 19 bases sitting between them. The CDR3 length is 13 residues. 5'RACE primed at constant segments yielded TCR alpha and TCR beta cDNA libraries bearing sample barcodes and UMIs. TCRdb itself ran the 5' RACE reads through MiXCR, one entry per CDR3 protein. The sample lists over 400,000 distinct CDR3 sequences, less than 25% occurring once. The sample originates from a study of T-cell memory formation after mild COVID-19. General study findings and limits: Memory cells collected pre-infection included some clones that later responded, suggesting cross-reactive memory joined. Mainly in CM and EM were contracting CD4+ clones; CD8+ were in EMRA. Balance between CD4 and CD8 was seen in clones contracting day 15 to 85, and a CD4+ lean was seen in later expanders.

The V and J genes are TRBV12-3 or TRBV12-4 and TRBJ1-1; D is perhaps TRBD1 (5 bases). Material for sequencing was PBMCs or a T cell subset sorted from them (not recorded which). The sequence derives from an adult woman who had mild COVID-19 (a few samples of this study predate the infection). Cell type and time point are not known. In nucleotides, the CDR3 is TGTGCCAGCAGCCCGGGGGTCCCCAGGGTGGCTTTCTTT. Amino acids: CASSPGVPRVAFF.